This TCR beta chain was identified during a study of monozygotic twins with inflammatory bowel disease. Using eight separate reactions per sample, the authors generated cDNA. Both the TCRalpha cDNA and the TCRbeta cDNA were taken through two nested PCRs, lasting around 15 and 9 cycles. TCRdb reprocessed the 5' RACE reads, keeping one entry per CDR3 protein, no DNA. The sample has just over 300,000 distinct CDR3 sequences; the top ten hold 5.6%. As regards this clonotype: Its antigen is not known.

Findings of the study overall: Among IBD patients, TCRbeta diversity (inverse Simpson) was lower than in healthy co-twins. Between concordant and discordant twins, repertoire similarity failed to differ, a result that limited power may explain.

Germline-derived CDR1 and CDR2 are LGHNA and YSLEER. This CDR3 spans 15 amino acids. This receptor was obtained from a human donor with ulcerative colitis or Crohn's disease, or a healthy co-twin of an affected twin (not recorded which). V usage is TRBV4-3 and J usage is TRBJ2-6; without DNA, the TCRdb call of TRBD1 cannot be checked. Material: blood. The CDR3 sequence is CASSQQGPGANVLTF.